The clone carrying this T cell receptor beta chain showed up many times. Its antigen is not identified. CDR1 and CDR2 from the germline V gene are SNHLY and FYNNEI. This CDR3 has 15 amino acids. Trimming removed 4 bases from V and 5 bases from J, with 15 bases in between. This record comes from a study of shared clonotypes between healthy human individuals. Study background: The cohort had a couple of women and a few men, ages 18 to 49. Study-level points and caveats: Only blood was sampled; tissue repertoires likely differ. Even with large depth, rarefaction showed that sorted-subset sequencing was incomplete. Clonotype sharing across a few donors was observed for around 5.1% of naive CD4 clonotypes.

Libraries were prepared by immunoSEQ multiplex PCR; TCRdb keeps only in-frame clonotypes and omits some of them. The repertoire holds around 750,000 clones, with around 67% as singletons. The V gene is TRBV2, the J gene TRBJ2-4, with D possibly matching TRBD1 (6 bases). The receptor comes from a woman aged 25 to 39 in good health. Sequenced input: memory CD4+ T cells sorted from blood. The subset was: CD45RA-negative fraction. The CDR3 bases are TGTGCCAGCAGTGCAAAGACGGCAGGGGAAAACATTCAGTACTTC. The encoded protein is CASSAKTAGENIQYF.